This T cell receptor (beta chain) was sequenced in a study of blood T cell repertoires in COVID-19. Across the study: Samples taken during acute and convalescent COVID-19 were collected in the United States, Italy and Spain. T cells, B-cell-depleted T cells, or PBMCs supplied cDNA or gDNA.

Those enrolled in Seattle joined during active infection and were followed longitudinally afterward. Original handling: Scientists estimated how many nucleated cells there were by amplifying reference gene primers. Method: immunoSEQ multiplex PCR; TCRdb's copy keeps in-frame clones and lacks some. V and J calls plus clone size are reproduced from that table; the DNA served to infer D and trimming. The sample lists 70,000 or so clones; over 60% were seen once. V was trimmed by 0 bases and J by 0 bases, leaving 11 bases between them. The germline gives CDR1 SGDLS, CDR2 YYNGEE. The CDR3 loop spans 16 amino acids.

The sample taken for sequencing was peripheral blood. The chain uses TRBV9 and TRBJ2-3; unclear D gene. This TCR derives from a man in his 60s with COVID-19, enrolled during active disease. CDR3 nucleotides: TGTGCCAGCAGCGTAGGCGATCTCCATAGCACAGATACGCAGTATTTT. Protein product: CASSVGDLHSTDTQYF. The full variable domain, in which reference TRBV9 and TRBJ2-3 provide the parts outside the CDR3, is DSGVTQTPKHLITATGQRVTLRCSPRSGDLSVYWYQQSLDQGLQFLIQYYNGEERAKGNILERFSAQQFPDLHSELNLSSLELGDSALYFCASSVGDLHSTDTQYFGPGTRLTVL.